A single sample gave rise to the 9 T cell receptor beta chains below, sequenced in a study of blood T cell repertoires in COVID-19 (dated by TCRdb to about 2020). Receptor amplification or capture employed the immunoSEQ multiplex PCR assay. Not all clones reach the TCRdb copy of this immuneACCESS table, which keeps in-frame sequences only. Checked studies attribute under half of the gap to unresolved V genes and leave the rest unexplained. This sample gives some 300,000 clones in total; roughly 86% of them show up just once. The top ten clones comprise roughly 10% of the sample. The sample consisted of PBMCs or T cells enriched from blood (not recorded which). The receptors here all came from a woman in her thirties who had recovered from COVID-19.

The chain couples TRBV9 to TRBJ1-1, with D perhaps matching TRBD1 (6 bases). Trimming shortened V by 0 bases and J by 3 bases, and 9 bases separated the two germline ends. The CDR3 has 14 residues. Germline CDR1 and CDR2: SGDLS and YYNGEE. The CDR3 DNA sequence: TGTGCCAGCAGCGTAGGACAGGATTACACTGAAGCTTTCTTT. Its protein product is CASSVGQDYTEAFF.

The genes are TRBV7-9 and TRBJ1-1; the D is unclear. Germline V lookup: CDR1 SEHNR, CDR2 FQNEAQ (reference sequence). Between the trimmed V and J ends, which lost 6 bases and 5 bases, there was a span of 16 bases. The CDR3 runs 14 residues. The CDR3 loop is CASRSGSGDTEAFF. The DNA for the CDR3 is TGTGCCAGCAGGAGCGGATCGGGAGATACTGAAGCTTTCTTT.

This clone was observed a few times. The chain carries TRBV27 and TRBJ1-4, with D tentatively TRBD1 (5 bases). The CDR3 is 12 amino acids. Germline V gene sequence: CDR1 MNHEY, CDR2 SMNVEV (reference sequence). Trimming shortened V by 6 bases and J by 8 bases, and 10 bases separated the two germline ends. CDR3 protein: CASRAGGEKLFF. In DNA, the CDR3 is TGTGCCAGCAGGGCGGGGGGAGAAAAACTGTTTTTT.

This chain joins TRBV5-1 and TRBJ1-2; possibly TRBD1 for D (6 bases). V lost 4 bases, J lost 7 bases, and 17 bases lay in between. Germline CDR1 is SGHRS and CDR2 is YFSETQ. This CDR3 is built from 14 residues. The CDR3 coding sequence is TGCGCCAGCAGCCCGACAGGTGAAGCTGGTGGCTACACCTTC. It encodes CASSPTGEAGGYTF.

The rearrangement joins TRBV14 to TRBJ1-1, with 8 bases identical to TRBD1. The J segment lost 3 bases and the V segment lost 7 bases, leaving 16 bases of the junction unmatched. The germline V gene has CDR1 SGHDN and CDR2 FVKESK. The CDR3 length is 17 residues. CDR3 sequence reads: CASNRYRGERFHTEAFF. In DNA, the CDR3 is TGTGCCAGCAACCGCTACAGGGGGGAAAGGTTCCACACTGAAGCTTTCTTT.

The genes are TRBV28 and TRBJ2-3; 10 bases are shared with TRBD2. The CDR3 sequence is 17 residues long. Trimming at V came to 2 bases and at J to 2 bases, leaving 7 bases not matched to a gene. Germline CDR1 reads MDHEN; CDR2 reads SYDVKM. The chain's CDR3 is CASSLGSSGSFTDTQYF. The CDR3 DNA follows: TGTGCCAGCAGTTTAGGGTCTAGCGGGAGCTTCACAGATACGCAGTATTTT. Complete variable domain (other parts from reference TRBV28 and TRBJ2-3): DVKVTQSSRYLVKRTGEKVFLECVQDMDHENMFWYRQDPGLGLRLIYFSYDVKMKEKGDIPEGYSVSREKKERFSLILESASTNQTSMYLCASSLGSSGSFTDTQYFGPGTRLTVL.

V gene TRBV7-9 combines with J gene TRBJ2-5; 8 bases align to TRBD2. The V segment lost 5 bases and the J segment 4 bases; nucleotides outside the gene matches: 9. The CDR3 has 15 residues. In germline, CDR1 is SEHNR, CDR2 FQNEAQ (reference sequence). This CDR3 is CASSQIPGLGETQYF. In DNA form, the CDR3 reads TGTGCCAGCAGCCAGATCCCGGGACTAGGAGAGACCCAGTACTTC.

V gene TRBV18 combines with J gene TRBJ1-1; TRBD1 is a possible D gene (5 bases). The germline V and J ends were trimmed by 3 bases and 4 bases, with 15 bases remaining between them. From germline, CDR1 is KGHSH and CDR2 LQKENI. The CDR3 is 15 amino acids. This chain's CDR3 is CASSPTTELSTEAFF. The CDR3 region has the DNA TGTGCCAGCTCACCCACGACAGAGTTGAGCACTGAAGCTTTCTTT.

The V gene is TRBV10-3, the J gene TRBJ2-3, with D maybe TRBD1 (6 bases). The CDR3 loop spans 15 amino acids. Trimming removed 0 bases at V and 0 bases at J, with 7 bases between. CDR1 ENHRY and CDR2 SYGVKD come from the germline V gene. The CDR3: CAISESQGSTDTQYF. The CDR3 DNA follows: TGTGCCATCAGTGAGTCGCAGGGGAGCACAGATACGCAGTATTTT.